Following are 27 T cell receptor beta chains from one sample sequenced in a study of T-cell reconstitution after alpha-beta-depleted transplantation in children (TCRdb year 2016). The sample's treatment or condition label, in plain terms: allogeneic hematopoietic cell transplantation with graft depleted of TCRalphabeta T cells and CD19 B cells. The library was built by means of PCR. Sequencing was performed on an Illumina HiSeq 2500. TCR library preparation used molecular barcoding, with unique molecular identifiers applied to normalize quantification of the TCRbeta repertoire. TCRdb reworked the public reads: Q25 trimming with fastp, MiXCR clone assembly, productive beta chains retained. Rows matching on CDR3 protein sequence are summarized as one entry with the most common DNA and genes. Across this sample there are about 240,000 distinct CDR3 sequences, with 25% seen only once. The top ten clones comprise 2.6% of the sample.

The specimen comprised PBMCs, sampled before TCRalphabeta/CD19-depleted stem cell transplant. The receptors come from a girl aged 2 to 10 with Fanconi anemia, due to receive a stem cell transplant.

This clonotype came up a few times. V gene TRBV20-1 combines with J gene TRBJ2-7; 8 bases align to TRBD2. Germline-derived CDR1 and CDR2 are DFQATT and SNEGSKA (reference sequence). The ends lost 6 bases at V and 7 bases at J; junction bases unmatched: 17. This CDR3 has 15 amino acids. CDR3 in amino acids: CSAGDFGGARNEQYF. The CDR3, as DNA: TGCAGTGCCGGAGACTTCGGGGGGGCCCGTAATGAGCAGTACTTC.

This clonotype came up a few times. This sequence joins TRBV12-3 or TRBV12-4 and TRBJ1-1, with TRBD1 identical over 8 bases. The CDR3 covers 13 residues. V shed 5 bases, J shed 5 bases, and the junction held 4 bases outside the gene matches. The CDR3 reads CASSAGGWTEAFF. CDR3 bases: TGTGCCAGCAGTGCAGGGGGCTGGACTGAAGCTTTCTTT.

This clonotype has at least ten counts. The rearrangement links TRBV28 to TRBJ2-3; TRBD1 matches at 8 bases. CDR3 length equals 17 residues. Unmatched junction bases numbered 13, after V lost 4 bases and J lost 4 bases. Germline V gene lookup returns CDR1 MDHEN and CDR2 SYDVKM. For the CDR3, the DNA is TGTGCCAGCAGTTCAGTTCGACAGGGGACAGTTGCAGATACGCAGTATTTT. Its protein product is CASSSVRQGTVADTQYF. Using reference TRBV28 and TRBJ2-3 for the parts outside the CDR3, the full variable domain is DVKVTQSSRYLVKRTGEKVFLECVQDMDHENMFWYRQDPGLGLRLIYFSYDVKMKEKGDIPEGYSVSREKKERFSLILESASTNQTSMYLCASSSVRQGTVADTQYFGPGTRLTVL.

The chain couples TRBV6-4 to TRBJ2-1; 8 positions match TRBD1. Germline lookup yields CDR1 MRHNA and CDR2 SNTAGT. The CDR3 loop spans 13 amino acids. V shed 5 bases and J 9 bases; nucleotides not matched to a gene: 6. The CDR3 DNA reads as TGTGCCAGCAGTAAGACAGGGGTCAGTGAGCAGTTCTTC. Encoded protein: CASSKTGVSEQFF.

The chain joins TRBV29-1 to TRBJ2-7; no clear D gene. With 4 bases removed from V and 6 bases from J, the gap between germline ends came to 16 bases. This CDR3 is 13 amino acids long. From germline, CDR1 is SQVTM and CDR2 ANQGSEA. The CDR3 bases are TGCAGCGTTGTCAGTGAGTGGAACGGCGAGCAGTACTTC. Amino acids: CSVVSEWNGEQYF.

This chain joins TRBV29-1 and TRBJ1-2, with D hard to call. CDR1 SQVTM and CDR2 ANQGSEA come from the germline V gene. Trimming stripped 3 bases from V and 6 bases from J, with 5 bases between. The CDR3 totals 10 residues. CDR3 amino acids: CSVERDGYTF. CDR3 coding DNA: TGCAGCGTTGAGAGAGATGGCTACACCTTC. Full variable domain (missing parts from reference TRBV29-1 and TRBJ1-2): SAVISQKPSRDICQRGTSLTIQCQVDSQVTMMFWYRQQPGQSLTLIATANQGSEATYESGFVIDKFPISRPNLTFSTLTVSNMSPEDSSIYLCSVERDGYTFGSGTRLTVV.

The V call is TRBV29-1, the J call TRBJ1-1, with unresolved D. The CDR3 extends over 12 amino acids. Trimming stripped 6 bases from V and 3 bases from J, with 11 bases between. CDR1 is SQVTM and CDR2 is ANQGSEA in the germline V gene. This CDR3 is CSVKKLDTEAFF. CDR3 sequence (DNA): TGCAGCGTGAAAAAGTTGGACACTGAAGCTTTCTTT.

The chain couples TRBV7-8 to TRBJ2-5; 11 positions agree with TRBD1. The germline V gene has CDR1 SGHVS and CDR2 FQNEAQ. V lost 4 bases and J lost 6; bases outside the gene matches: 10. The CDR3 consists of 16 residues. CDR3 sequence reads: CASSSSPGQGGQTQYF. CDR3 DNA: TGTGCCAGCAGCTCCTCTCCGGGACAGGGGGGACAGACCCAGTACTTC.

The J gene is TRBJ2-3, the V gene TRBV12-3 or TRBV12-4; no firm D call. Trimming shortened V by 6 bases and J by 0 bases, and 7 bases separated the two germline ends. The CDR3 has 13 residues. This CDR3 is CASRQWSTDTQYF. The CDR3 DNA sequence: TGTGCCAGCAGACAGTGGAGCACAGATACGCAGTATTTT.

The chain couples TRBV7-9 to TRBJ1-4, with 7 bases fitting TRBD1. V dropped 4 bases and J dropped 6; count of bases not matched to a gene: 11. CDR3 length equals 16 residues. Per germline, CDR1 SEHNR and CDR2 FQNEAQ (reference sequence). The CDR3 reads CASSWAEGRGDEKLFF. The CDR3 DNA is TGTGCCAGCAGCTGGGCTGAGGGCAGGGGGGATGAAAAACTGTTTTTT.

By share, this clonotype counts as medium-sized. The chain uses TRBV29-1 and TRBJ2-1; 7 bases align to TRBD1. The CDR3 covers 14 residues. J lost 6 bases, V lost 6 bases, and 11 bases had no gene match. Looked up from germline, CDR1 is SQVTM and CDR2 is ANQGSEA. This CDR3 is CSVGQALAGNEQFF. As DNA, the CDR3 is TGCAGCGTCGGACAGGCGCTGGCCGGCAATGAGCAGTTCTTC.

This clonotype was counted a few times. The chain links TRBV24-1 to TRBJ2-1; 8 bases fit TRBD1. Germline V gene sequence: CDR1 KGHDR, CDR2 SFDVKD. This CDR3 has 18 residues. V shed 0 bases, J shed 3 bases, and the junction held 9 bases outside the gene matches. The chain's CDR3 is CATSDLRMDREVYNEQFF. The CDR3 nucleotides are TGTGCCACCAGTGATTTGCGAATGGACAGGGAGGTCTACAATGAGCAGTTCTTC.

The CDR3 DNA is TGCGCCAGCAGGCCGACAAGTGAGAGCTACGAGCAGTACTTC. Translation gives CASRPTSESYEQYF. The V and J genes are TRBV5-1 and TRBJ2-7; D uncertain. The germline V and J ends were trimmed by 5 bases and 3 bases, with 15 bases remaining between them. In germline, CDR1 is SGHRS, CDR2 YFSETQ. The CDR3 loop spans 14 amino acids.

This sequence joins TRBV7-2 and TRBJ2-5; D may be TRBD2 (6 bases). The ends were cut back, 5 bases at V and 5 bases at J, with 15 bases in the middle. Per the germline V gene, CDR1 is SGHTA and CDR2 is FQGNSA. The CDR3 consists of 14 residues. The CDR3 spells CASSPGVRRETQYF. CDR3 DNA sequence: TGTGCCAGCAGCCCGGGGGTTAGAAGGGAGACCCAGTACTTC. The full variable domain, in which reference TRBV7-2 and TRBJ2-5 provide the parts outside the CDR3, is GAGVSQSPSNKVTEKGKDVELRCDPISGHTALYWYRQSLGQGLEFLIYFQGNSAPDKSGLPSDRFSAERTGGSVSTLTIQRTQQEDSAVYLCASSPGVRRETQYFGPGTRLLVL.

This rearrangement joins TRBV7-2 to TRBJ2-7; TRBD2 matches at 9 bases. The junction had 2 bases not matched to a gene; V was cut back by 0 bases and J by 2 bases. Germline assignment: CDR1 SGHTA and CDR2 FQGNSA. The CDR3 extends over 15 amino acids. The CDR3 nucleotides are TGTGCCAGCAGCTTAGCGCGCGGGGGGGCCTACGAGCAGTACTTC. It specifies CASSLARGGAYEQYF.

This clonotype was picked up many times. The chain is built from TRBV18 and TRBJ2-7, with 12 bases matching TRBD2. Losses at the gene ends were 0 bases for V and 6 bases for J; bases not matched to a gene: 0. Germline lookup yields CDR1 KGHSH and CDR2 LQKENI. The CDR3 extends over 14 amino acids. DNA of the CDR3: TGTGCCAGCTCACCACCGACTAGCGGGAGCGAGCAGTACTTC. Translating it yields CASSPPTSGSEQYF.

This clonotype was observed at least ten times. The chain carries TRBV12-3 or TRBV12-4 and TRBJ2-3; a possible D gene is TRBD2 (5 bases). Trimming cost V 6 bases and J 6 bases, with 10 bases left between them. This CDR3 is built from 12 residues. Written as DNA, the CDR3 is TGTGCCAGCAGAGAGGAGGAGGATACGCAGTATTTT. This translates into CASREEEDTQYF.

This chain joins TRBV29-1 and TRBJ2-7; 11 bases agree with TRBD2. The trim removed 6 bases at V and 3 bases at J, leaving 10 bases unmatched. Germline CDR1 SQVTM, CDR2 ANQGSEA. This CDR3 has 15 residues. CDR3 protein: CSVLAGGERGYEQYF. In nucleotides, the CDR3 is TGCAGCGTCCTAGCGGGAGGCGAGAGAGGCTACGAGCAGTACTTC.

The rearrangement uses TRBV6-1 and TRBJ2-1; D may correspond to TRBD1 or TRBD2 (5 bases each). The CDR3 extends over 16 amino acids. The germline V gene encodes CDR1 MNHNS and CDR2 SASEGT. The V and J ends lost 6 bases and 4 bases respectively, with 19 bases between them. In DNA form, the CDR3 reads TGTGCCAGCAGCCGGACAACCGGGACGGCTTACAATGAGCAGTTCTTC. It specifies CASSRTTGTAYNEQFF.

This clonotype was counted many times. The chain has TRBV10-3 and TRBJ2-5; 11 nucleotides match TRBD2. Germline V lookup: CDR1 ENHRY, CDR2 SYGVKD. V shed 9 bases and J 2 bases; nucleotides not matched to a gene: 2. This CDR3 region has 13 residues. The CDR3 nucleotides are TGTGCCATGGGGACTAGCGGACAAGAGACCCAGTACTTC. Translation gives CAMGTSGQETQYF.

This clonotype was recorded at least ten times. The chain couples TRBV9 to TRBJ2-7; D is unclear. The CDR3 sequence is 12 residues long. The germline V gene has CDR1 SGDLS and CDR2 YYNGEE. DNA for the CDR3: TGTGCCAGCAGCGTAGTGGTCTACCAGAGAGTGGTC. Translation: CASSVVVYQRVV.

To note about this clonotype: At one end the junction does not follow the germline gene, possibly because of a read error. The chain couples TRBV27 to TRBJ1-1; weak D call: TRBD1 (6 bases). Germline V gene lookup returns CDR1 MNHEY and CDR2 SMNVEV (reference sequence). The CDR3 is 10 residues long. The CDR3 DNA sequence: TGTGCCAGCAGTTTGGGGGGCAGGATCTTT. Its protein is CASSLGGRIF.

This clonotype was counted ten times or more. The genes are TRBV20-1 and TRBJ1-1; no reliable D call. This CDR3 comprises 11 residues. In germline, CDR1 is DFQATT, CDR2 SNEGSKA (reference sequence). Trimming shortened V by 5 bases and J by 0 bases, and 4 bases separated the two germline ends. The CDR3 DNA reads TGCAGTGCTTGGATGAACACTGAAGCTTTCTTT. This translates into CSAWMNTEAFF.

CDR3 nucleotides: TGTGCCAGCTCACCACAGACTAGCGGCCAAGAGACCCAGTACTTC. Protein: CASSPQTSGQETQYF. The V call is TRBV18, the J call TRBJ2-5; TRBD2 agrees at 9 bases. With V trimmed by 1 base and J by 1 base, 1 base remained unmatched. The CDR3 extends over 15 amino acids. Germline V gene sequence: CDR1 KGHSH, CDR2 LQKENI.

This clonotype was observed a few times. The rearrangement links TRBV25-1 to TRBJ2-2, with D maybe TRBD2 (5 bases). The CDR3 runs 16 residues. With 0 bases removed from V and 0 bases from J, the gap between germline ends came to 8 bases. Looked up from germline, CDR1 is MGHDK and CDR2 is SYGVNS. The DNA of the CDR3 is TGTGCCAGCAGTGAATACCGGGGAGCGAACACCGGGGAGCTGTTTTTT. Encoded protein: CASSEYRGANTGELFF.

This clonotype was counted a few times. The V call is TRBV7-3, the J call TRBJ2-2; 12 nucleotides agree with TRBD2. The CDR3 consists of 17 residues. The germline V gene encodes CDR1 SGHTA and CDR2 FQGTGA. V lost 5 bases to trimming and J lost 7 bases; unmatched junction nucleotides: 11. CDR3 residues: CASSHRPGLAGDGELFF. DNA of the CDR3: TGTGCCAGCAGCCATCGGCCGGGACTAGCGGGCGACGGGGAGCTGTTTTTT.

This clonotype has ten or more counts. The rearrangement links TRBV4-2 to TRBJ2-2; D might be TRBD1 (5 bases). The CDR3 consists of 17 residues. The germline CDR1 and CDR2 sequences are LGHNA and YNFKEQ. V lost 4 bases, J lost 1 base, and 16 bases lay in between. CDR3 loop: CASSRSDKNLNTGELFF. The CDR3 DNA follows: TGTGCCAGCAGCCGCTCGGACAAGAACCTGAACACCGGGGAGCTGTTTTTT.